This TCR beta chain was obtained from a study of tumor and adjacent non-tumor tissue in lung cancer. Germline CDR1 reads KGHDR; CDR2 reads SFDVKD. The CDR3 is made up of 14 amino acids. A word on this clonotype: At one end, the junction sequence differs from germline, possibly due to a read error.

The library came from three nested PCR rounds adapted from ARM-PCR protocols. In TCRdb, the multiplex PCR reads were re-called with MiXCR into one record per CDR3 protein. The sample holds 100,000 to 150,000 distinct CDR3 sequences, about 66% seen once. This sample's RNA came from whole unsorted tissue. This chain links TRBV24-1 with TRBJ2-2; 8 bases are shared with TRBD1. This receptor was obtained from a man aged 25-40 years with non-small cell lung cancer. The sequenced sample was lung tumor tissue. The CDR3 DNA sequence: TGTGCTACCAGCGACAGGGGTACCACCGGGGAGCCGTTTTTT. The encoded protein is CATSDRGTTGEPFF.